This TCR beta chain was identified in a study of cytomegalovirus exposure and HLA in healthy donors. Study-level points and caveats: Specificity for CMV antigens was confirmed in vitro for a few of the CMV-associated chains. A later analysis reportedly found that, within productive TCRs, an Asian-associated ancestry cluster had fewer N-insertions than the mean observed across the roughly 690 donors. Certain indistinguishable V segments, among them TRBV6-2 and TRBV6-3, were excluded.

V was cut by 1 base and J by 0 bases, with 9 bases left in between. This CDR3 has 15 amino acids. From germline, CDR1 is SNHLY and CDR2 FYNNEI. Primers for the PCR totalled 60 Vbeta and 13 Jbeta. Some clones are missing from TCRdb's copy, which holds only in-frame ones; the method was immunoSEQ multiplex PCR. The sample lists 55,000 to 70,000 clones; 78% were seen once. Concerning this clone: Its matching antigen is unknown.

The gene calls are TRBV2 and TRBJ1-1; D gene unclear. The clonotype comes from a man younger than 35 in good health and CMV-seropositive. The sequenced material came from PBMCs. The CDR3 nucleotides are TGTGCCAGCAGTGAAGTTGGAGGTCTGAACACTGAAGCTTTCTTT. Translating gives CASSEVGGLNTEAFF.